This T cell receptor (beta chain) emerged from a study of blood T cell repertoires in COVID-19. Per the study methods: Estimated nucleated cell counts came from reference gene primer amplification. Assay used: immunoSEQ multiplex PCR; TCRdb lists only in-frame clones, some missing. V, J and clone size reflect that table, while D and trimming were determined from the DNA. The sample gives 300,000 to 400,000 clones, 80% to 90% of which show up once; 0.95% to 1.1% is in the top ten. There are a few counts of this clone. Self-reported history from a screening survey and questionnaire set each donor's cohort. Germline trimming cut 3 bases from V and 4 bases from J; bases unmatched to any gene: 6. This CDR3 is 16 amino acids long. CDR1 and CDR2 from the germline V gene are LNHNV and YYDKDF (reference sequence).

The TCR was taken from a young man who had recovered from COVID-19. The sequencing input was PBMCs or T cells enriched from blood (not recorded which). The chain employs TRBV15 and TRBJ1-5, with 10 bases that match TRBD1. The DNA of the CDR3 is TGTGCCACCAGCAGGAGACAGGGGGCAAGGAATCAGCCCCAGCATTTT. Translating it yields CATSRRQGARNQPQHF.